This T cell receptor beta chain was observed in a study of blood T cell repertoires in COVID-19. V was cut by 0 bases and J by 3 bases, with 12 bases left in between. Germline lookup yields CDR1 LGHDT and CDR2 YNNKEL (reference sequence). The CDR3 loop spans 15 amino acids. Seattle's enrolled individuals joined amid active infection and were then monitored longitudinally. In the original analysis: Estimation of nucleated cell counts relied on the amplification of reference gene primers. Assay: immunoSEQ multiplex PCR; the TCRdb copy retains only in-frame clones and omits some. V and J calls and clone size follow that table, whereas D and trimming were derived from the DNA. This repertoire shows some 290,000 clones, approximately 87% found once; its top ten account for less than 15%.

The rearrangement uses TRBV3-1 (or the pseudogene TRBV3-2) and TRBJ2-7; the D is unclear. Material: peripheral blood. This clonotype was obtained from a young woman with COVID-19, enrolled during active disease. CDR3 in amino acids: CASSQDYGGDYEQYF. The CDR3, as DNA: TGTGCCAGCAGCCAAGATTACGGCGGCGACTACGAGCAGTACTTC.